This TCR beta chain was sequenced in a study of shared clonotypes between healthy human individuals. Only in-frame clones appear in the TCRdb table, and some are missing; sequencing was by immunoSEQ multiplex PCR. The sample lists about 1.1 million clones; approximately 75% were seen once. CD45RA+ naive and CD45RA-negative memory subsets were separated from CD4+ cells. The junction had 18 bases not matched to a gene; V was cut back by 6 bases and J by 4 bases. Germline V gene data show CDR1 as SQVTM and CDR2 as ANQGSEA. This CDR3 has 18 amino acids. Overall study results and limits: Clonotypes that were shared across a few donors made up about 4.5% of naive CD4 clonotypes.

Notes on this clone: Its target is not known.

The V call is TRBV29-1, the J call TRBJ1-3; 10 bases match TRBD1. Sequenced material: memory CD4+ T cells from PBMCs. Subset described: CD45RA-negative fraction. The sequence was collected from a man aged 18 to 29 in good health. Some clones in this sample may be carry-over from other donors' samples. CDR3 DNA sequence: TGCAGCGTCGCCAGCAGTTATCGGGACAGGGGTACAGGAAACACCATATATTTT. Its translation is CSVASSYRDRGTGNTIYF.